This T cell receptor (beta chain) originates from a study of T-cell memory formation after mild COVID-19. Study observations and caveats: Whereas later expanders leaned CD4+, clones contracting day 15 to 85 showed a balanced CD4/CD8 makeup.

In its sample, this clonotype was seen many times. Its antigen remains unidentified. Germline V gene lookup returns CDR1 SGHTA and CDR2 FQGNSA. The CDR3 runs 14 residues. V lost 7 bases to trimming and J lost 0 bases, with 13 bases between them. TCRdb ran MiXCR on the 5' RACE reads and lists one entry per CDR3 protein. The sample carries 300,000 to 400,000 distinct CDR3 sequences, approximately 15% recorded once. The chain joins TRBV7-2 to TRBJ2-7; possibly TRBD2 for D (5 bases). The sequence was collected from a man between 18 and 29 years old who had mild COVID-19 (a few samples of this study predate the infection). Cell type and time point are not known. Sequenced input: PBMCs or a T cell subset sorted from them (not recorded which). CDR3 sequence reads: CASTPLGSSYEQYF. DNA of the CDR3: TGTGCCAGCACCCCCCTGGGGAGCTCCTACGAGCAGTACTTC. The full variable domain, rest sourced from reference TRBV7-2 and TRBJ2-7, is GAGVSQSPSNKVTEKGKDVELRCDPISGHTALYWYRQSLGQGLEFLIYFQGNSAPDKSGLPSDRFSAERTGGSVSTLTIQRTQQEDSAVYLCASTPLGSSYEQYFGPGTRLTVT.